This TCR beta chain derives from a study of blood T cells in healthy people across ages. Study-wide findings and caveats: Leaving the PBMCs unsorted stopped any conclusive comparison of naive versus antigen-experienced cells. Measured against age, TCR beta diversity per million T cells decreased in a roughly linear manner.

Alongside a J-beta primer mix, a sample-barcoded 5' primer served in a second PCR lasting about 7 to 12 cycles. TCRdb re-called the 5' RACE reads through MiXCR, storing one row per CDR3 protein. The sample records some 1,500,000 distinct CDR3 sequences, under 55% being singletons. The donors, healthy Caucasians from Russia, were aged about 6 to 90. Roughly 9.5 milliliters of peripheral blood were drawn from each donor into EDTA-treated tubes. V dropped 5 bases and J dropped 12 bases, with 17 bases sitting between them. The CDR3 spans 13 residues. In germline, CDR1 is SEHNR, CDR2 FQNEAQ (reference sequence). A note on this clonotype: Its antigen is unknown.

This TCR was recovered from a woman aged 18-35 years in good health. The sample was blood. The genes are TRBV7-9 and TRBJ2-1; TRBD1 or TRBD2 may be the D gene (5 bases each). The DNA for the CDR3 is TGTGCCAGCAGCCTCTTCCTCGCGAGGGGGCAGTTCTTC. Its protein is CASSLFLARGQFF.